The rows below give T cell receptor beta chains drawn from one sample of a study of human T cells and chemical hapten exposure. Each CDR3 protein gets one entry after TCRdb re-called the RACE reads with MiXCR. The repertoire holds 300,000 to 400,000 distinct CDR3 sequences, with roughly 6.9% as singletons. Sequenced here: whole blood, sampled in connection with sensitization to the hapten diphenylcyclopropenone (DPC). The source of these receptors is a woman younger than 35 with alopecia areata. Some clones in this sample may be carry-over from other donors' samples. Each CDR3 is given with its conserved first and last residue.

J gene: TRBJ1-4; V gene: TRBV21-1; CDR3 protein: CASSKVRTLIWGSTNEKLFF
J gene: TRBJ1-1; V gene: TRBV12-3/TRBV12-4; CDR3 protein: CASSPYRITEAFF
J gene: TRBJ1-2; V gene: TRBV6-2/TRBV6-3; CDR3 protein: CASITDSANYGYTF
J gene: TRBJ2-7; V gene: TRBV13; CDR3 protein: CASSPGLAYEQYF
J gene: TRBJ2-5; V gene: TRBV6-2/TRBV6-3; CDR3 protein: CASSYPVAGRQETQYF
J gene: TRBJ2-2; V gene: TRBV12-3/TRBV12-4; CDR3 protein: CASTAGTANTGELFF
J gene: TRBJ2-3; V gene: TRBV6-2/TRBV6-3; CDR3 protein: CASYEGRSTDTQYF
J gene: TRBJ1-4; V gene: TRBV5-1; CDR3 protein: CASSLSGATNEKLFF
J gene: TRBJ1-4; V gene: TRBV13; CDR3 protein: CASSLGRLNEKLFF
J gene: TRBJ1-2; V gene: TRBV7-2; CDR3 protein: CASSRDRGNGYTF
J gene: TRBJ2-1; V gene: TRBV4-3; CDR3 protein: CASSQDALNNEQFF
J gene: TRBJ1-1; V gene: TRBV7-2; CDR3 protein: CASSRRDREIVTEAFF
J gene: TRBJ1-6; V gene: TRBV6-5; CDR3 protein: CASSRTGYNSPLHF
J gene: TRBJ2-2; V gene: TRBV28; CDR3 protein: CASSWRDSGGELFF
J gene: TRBJ2-3; V gene: TRBV12-3/TRBV12-4; CDR3 protein: CASSFASEFTDTQYF
J gene: TRBJ1-1; V gene: TRBV7-2; CDR3 protein: CASWGGLLNTEAFF
J gene: TRBJ2-2; V gene: TRBV11-1; CDR3 protein: CASSLEASNTGELFF
J gene: TRBJ2-6; V gene: TRBV2; CDR3 protein: CASSVGLTGVNSGANVLTF
J gene: TRBJ2-7; V gene: TRBV20-1; CDR3 protein: CSLWDRGLYEQYF
J gene: TRBJ2-1; V gene: TRBV24-1; CDR3 protein: CATSTGTEQFF
J gene: TRBJ1-2; V gene: TRBV12-5; CDR3 protein: CATYRVNYGYTF
J gene: TRBJ1-1; V gene: TRBV11-1; CDR3 protein: CASSLTRGPEAFF
J gene: TRBJ2-3; V gene: TRBV6-1; CDR3 protein: CASSEFSGGAHTDTQYF
J gene: TRBJ1-1; V gene: TRBV6-2/TRBV6-3; CDR3 protein: CASSTPLRWVDTEAFF
J gene: TRBJ1-3; V gene: TRBV29-1; CDR3 protein: CSVEGTAMFPGNTIYF
J gene: TRBJ2-7; V gene: TRBV20-1; CDR3 protein: CSAYREASLEQYF
J gene: TRBJ1-2; V gene: TRBV20-1; CDR3 protein: CSAQQGDYGYTF
J gene: TRBJ2-1; V gene: TRBV4-3; CDR3 protein: CASSQALELGVNEQFF
J gene: TRBJ2-5; V gene: TRBV7-2; CDR3 protein: CASSLGPLDGRYQETQYF
J gene: TRBJ1-4; V gene: TRBV9; CDR3 protein: CASSVRGANEKLFF
J gene: TRBJ2-1; V gene: TRBV12-3/TRBV12-4; CDR3 protein: CASSLIRLSSYNEQFF
J gene: TRBJ1-5; V gene: TRBV4-3; CDR3 protein: CASSQDQRQPQHF
J gene: TRBJ2-1; V gene: TRBV12-3/TRBV12-4; CDR3 protein: CASSITGTSGGPTYNEQFF
J gene: TRBJ1-5; V gene: TRBV24-1; CDR3 protein: CATSDRLWGLNQPQHF
J gene: TRBJ2-1; V gene: TRBV9; CDR3 protein: CASSASGAYNEQFF
J gene: TRBJ2-2; V gene: TRBV18; CDR3 protein: CASSLGRPSNTGELFF
J gene: TRBJ2-3; V gene: TRBV5-8; CDR3 protein: CASSFYRVGTDTQYF
J gene: TRBJ2-2; V gene: TRBV12-3/TRBV12-4; CDR3 protein: CASGRLGPGELFF
J gene: TRBJ1-1; V gene: TRBV5-1; CDR3 protein: CASSLPRDRGAEAFF
J gene: TRBJ2-3; V gene: TRBV7-2; CDR3 protein: CASSLVDNTDTQYF
J gene: TRBJ2-2; V gene: TRBV6-4; CDR3 protein: CASSDRAGLPTGELFF
J gene: TRBJ1-4; V gene: TRBV28; CDR3 protein: CAGTNRLEMTNEKLFF
J gene: TRBJ2-7; V gene: TRBV6-1; CDR3 protein: CASSESGGPSYEQYF
J gene: TRBJ1-3; V gene: TRBV7-9; CDR3 protein: CASSLQAPSSGNTIYF
J gene: TRBJ2-3; V gene: TRBV28; CDR3 protein: CASIRPGTDTQYF